The 18 T cell receptor beta chains in this list originate from one sample, sequenced in a study of blood T cell repertoires in COVID-19. Data came from immunoSEQ multiplex PCR; TCRdb stores just in-frame clones and leaves some out. This sample has around 100,000 clones, with approximately 86% found just once. The material sequenced was PBMCs or T cells enriched from blood (not recorded which). The receptors were sampled from a woman between 45 and 65 years old who had recovered from COVID-19.

The chain is built from TRBV6-5 and TRBJ2-7, with D unclear. Germline V gene sequence: CDR1 MNHEY, CDR2 SVGAGI. The CDR3 is made up of 12 amino acids. The ends were cut back, 5 bases at V and 6 bases at J, with 11 bases in the middle. The CDR3, as DNA: TGTGCCAGCAGTCTCTTCTTCTCCGAGCAGTACTTC. Its translation: CASSLFFSEQYF.

V and J are TRBV7-9 and TRBJ2-1; 12 nucleotides match TRBD2. V lost 6 bases to trimming and J lost 0 bases; unmatched junction nucleotides: 6. Germline CDR1 and CDR2: SEHNR and FQNEAQ (reference sequence). This CDR3 contains 17 residues. CDR3 DNA sequence: TGTGCCAGCAGGTCTCGACTAGCGGGAGTCTCCTACAATGAGCAGTTCTTC. It specifies CASRSRLAGVSYNEQFF.

This clone showed up just a few times. The chain employs TRBV5-1 and TRBJ1-3; 7 nucleotides align to TRBD1. V trimming: 4 bases; J trimming: 0 bases; junction bases outside the gene matches: 7. CDR3 length: 16 residues. The V gene's germline CDR1 is SGHRS and CDR2 YFSETQ. Here the CDR3 DNA reads TGCGCCAGCAGCCGCGACAGGGACCTCTCTGGAAACACCATATATTTT. Residues: CASSRDRDLSGNTIYF.

The chain joins TRBV10-3 to TRBJ1-1; D uncertain. The V end was cut by 6 bases, the J end by 5 bases, with 10 bases between. There are 12 residues in the CDR3. Germline CDR1 and CDR2: ENHRY and SYGVKD. The chain's CDR3 is CAIRDSGTEAFF. The CDR3 DNA reads as TGTGCCATCAGAGATTCCGGGACTGAAGCTTTCTTT.

The chain has TRBV4-1 and TRBJ2-2; possibly TRBD2 for D (7 bases). The length of the CDR3 is 16 residues. CDR1 MGHRA and CDR2 YSYEKL come from the germline V gene. Trimming took off 0 bases at V and 4 bases at J, with 12 bases between the two ends. DNA of the CDR3: TGCGCCAGCAGCCAAGATCCGGGGGGCGGCACCGGGGAGCTGTTTTTT. Protein sequence: CASSQDPGGGTGELFF.

This clone has only a few counts. The rearrangement links TRBV28 to TRBJ1-3, with D perhaps TRBD1 (6 bases). CDR1 MDHEN and CDR2 SYDVKM come from the germline V gene. There are 14 residues in the CDR3. Deletions cut 7 bases from V and 1 base from J, with 11 bases between. CDR3 DNA sequence: TGTGCCAGCATACGGGACATTTCTGGAAACACCATATATTTT. This translates into CASIRDISGNTIYF.

The genes are TRBV18 and TRBJ2-1; 12 bases are shared with TRBD2. The V gene end was trimmed by 6 bases and the J gene end by 5 bases; junction bases not matched to a gene: 5. The CDR3 loop spans 15 amino acids. Germline CDR1 reads KGHSH; CDR2 reads LQKENI. Here the CDR3 reads CASSQGLAGHNEQFF. The CDR3 bases are TGTGCCAGCTCTCAGGGACTAGCGGGCCACAATGAGCAGTTCTTC.

This chain connects TRBV9 to TRBJ1-3; D is perhaps TRBD1 (5 bases). The length of the CDR3 is 14 residues. CDR1 is SGDLS and CDR2 is YYNGEE in the germline V gene. The V gene lost 0 bases and the J gene lost 2 bases, with 6 bases spanning the gap. The CDR3 loop is CASSVEGAGNTIYF. The DNA for the CDR3 is TGTGCCAGCAGCGTAGAAGGGGCTGGAAACACCATATATTTT.

This chain uses TRBV15 with TRBJ1-1; a possible D gene is TRBD1 (5 bases). CDR3 length: 13 amino acids. V gave up 0 bases and J gave up 12 bases, with 14 bases separating them. Germline V lookup: CDR1 LNHNV, CDR2 YYDKDF (reference sequence). CDR3 DNA sequence: TGTGCCACCAGCAGAGATACCACAGGTAGAACTTTCTTT. Translating gives CATSRDTTGRTFF.

The chain carries TRBV6-1 and TRBJ1-5, with a possible D match to TRBD1 (5 bases). The CDR3 is made up of 13 amino acids. Germline V lookup: CDR1 MNHNS, CDR2 SASEGT. V dropped 2 bases and J dropped 7 bases, with 9 bases sitting between them. CDR3 nucleotide sequence: TGTGCCAGCAGTGAAAGGGGAAGACAGCCCCAGCATTTT. Translation gives CASSERGRQPQHF.

The chain couples TRBV10-2 to TRBJ2-1; D is undetermined. The CDR3 extends over 17 amino acids. Germline loops: CDR1 WSHSY, CDR2 SAAADI. With 6 bases removed from V and 6 bases from J, the gap between germline ends came to 24 bases. The CDR3 loop reads CASRTSQGDLVSNEQFF. DNA of the CDR3: TGCGCCAGCAGGACTTCCCAAGGAGATTTGGTGTCCAATGAGCAGTTCTTC.

V usage is TRBV12-3 or TRBV12-4 and J usage is TRBJ2-2, with no clear D. V lost 2 bases, J lost 6 bases, and 7 bases lay in between. The CDR3 has 13 residues. The CDR3 DNA reads TGTGCCAGCAGTTTAAACAGTGCCGGGGAGCTGTTTTTT. Translated, it gives CASSLNSAGELFF.

This rearrangement joins TRBV27 to TRBJ2-7; 8 nucleotides align to TRBD2. CDR1 is MNHEY, CDR2 SMNVEV, per germline (reference sequence). CDR3 length: 15 residues. V was clipped by 2 bases and J by 6 bases; unmatched bases: 9. As DNA, the CDR3 is TGTGCCAGCAGTTTAAGCGGGGGAGGGGGGCCCGAGCAGTACTTC. Protein: CASSLSGGGGPEQYF.

The chain links TRBV13 to TRBJ2-5; 9 bases line up with TRBD1. Trimming took 6 bases from V and 2 from J; bases not matched to a gene: 10. Germline CDR1 and CDR2: PRHDT and FYEKMQ (reference sequence). The CDR3 has 16 residues. The CDR3 nucleotides read TGTGCCAGCAGGAGGCTAGGACAGGGGTCACAAGAGACCCAGTACTTC. Amino acids: CASRRLGQGSQETQYF.

The CDR3 region has the DNA TGTGCCAGCAGTTCGACGACAGGGGGCTCGCACGAGCAGTACTTC. Its protein product is CASSSTTGGSHEQYF. The chain joins TRBV27 to TRBJ2-7; 10 bases are shared with TRBD1. The CDR3 consists of 15 residues. The V and J ends lost 4 bases and 5 bases, in that order; junction bases with no gene match: 8. CDR1 is MNHEY and CDR2 is SMNVEV in the germline V gene (reference sequence).

The V call is TRBV30, the J call TRBJ1-6, with D unresolved. The V end was cut by 3 bases, the J end by 5 bases, with 14 bases between. There are 15 residues in the CDR3. CDR1 is GTSNPN, CDR2 SVGIG, per germline (reference sequence). The CDR3 bases are TGTGCCTGGAGCCCCCGGGGAGGGCATAATTCACCCCTCCACTTT. It translates to CAWSPRGGHNSPLHF.

V gene TRBV2 combines with J gene TRBJ2-2; 13 bases fit TRBD2. Germline V gives CDR1 SNHLY, CDR2 FYNNEI. Trimming cost V 8 bases and J 1 base; bases outside gene matches: 13. CDR3 length: 19 residues. CDR3 sequence (DNA): TGTGCCAGCTCCTGGCGGGGTACTAGCGGGAGGGTGAACACCGGGGAGCTGTTTTTT. This translates into CASSWRGTSGRVNTGELFF.

The chain is built from TRBV5-6 and TRBJ1-4; perhaps TRBD1 as D (5 bases). Germline lookup yields CDR1 SGHDT and CDR2 YYEEEE. V gave up 4 bases and J gave up 3 bases, with 13 bases separating them. This CDR3 contains 15 residues. The CDR3 bases are TGTGCCAGCAGCGCTGGCAGACAGCCTAATGAAAAACTGTTTTTT. Its protein product is CASSAGRQPNEKLFF.